This note documents a single T cell receptor beta chain sequence. Antigen unknown. Time point here: cycle 4 day 1 (C4D1), after more than five weeks of nivolumab. Relapse after autologous stem cell transplantation occurred in every patient, and brentuximab vedotin exposure varied. From thawed PBMCs, CD4+ T cells were purified using magnetic negative selection. V lost 3 bases and J lost 7, with 6 bases in between. Germline V gives CDR1 DFQATT, CDR2 SNEGSKA (reference sequence). The CDR3 consists of 10 residues. This specimen comes from a study of PD-1 blockade in classical Hodgkin lymphoma. Overall study results and limits: Exclusion was the outcome for patients who began nivolumab under 1 year after ASCT. According to reports, newly diagnosed patients had lower baseline TCR diversity than healthy donors, and relapsed/refractory patients had lower baseline TCR diversity still.

Sequencing was performed with immunoSEQ multiplex PCR; in TCRdb, only in-frame clones are kept and a portion is missing. The repertoire consists of under 15,000 clones, with just under 85% occurring once and the leading ten covering around 0.92%. This sample comprised CD4+ T cells from blood, obtained before the fourth cycle of nivolumab. The chain recombines TRBV20-1 with TRBJ1-2; D is ambiguous. This TCR came from a human donor with classical Hodgkin lymphoma. Here the CDR3 DNA reads TGCAGTGCTAGCGAGGGTGGCTACACCTTC. The encoded protein is CSASEGGYTF.